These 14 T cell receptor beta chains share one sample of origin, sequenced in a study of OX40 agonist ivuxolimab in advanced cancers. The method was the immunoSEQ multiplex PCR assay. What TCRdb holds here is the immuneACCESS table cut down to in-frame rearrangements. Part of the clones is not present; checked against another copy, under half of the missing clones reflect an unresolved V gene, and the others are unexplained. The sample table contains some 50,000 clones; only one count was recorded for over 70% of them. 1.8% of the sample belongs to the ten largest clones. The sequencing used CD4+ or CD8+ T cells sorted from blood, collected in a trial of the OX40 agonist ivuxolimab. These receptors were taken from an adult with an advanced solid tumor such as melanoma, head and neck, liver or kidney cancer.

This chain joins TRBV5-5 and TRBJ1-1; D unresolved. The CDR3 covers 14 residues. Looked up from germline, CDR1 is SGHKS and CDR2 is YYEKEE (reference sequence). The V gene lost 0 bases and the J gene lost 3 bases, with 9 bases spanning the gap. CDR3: CASSLVSGDTEAFF. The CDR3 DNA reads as TGTGCCAGCAGCTTGGTATCGGGTGACACTGAAGCTTTCTTT.

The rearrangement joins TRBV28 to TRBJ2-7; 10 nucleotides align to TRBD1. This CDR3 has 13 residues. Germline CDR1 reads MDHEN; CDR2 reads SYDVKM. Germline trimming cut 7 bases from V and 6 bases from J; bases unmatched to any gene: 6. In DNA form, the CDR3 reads TGTGCCAGCAACAGACAGGGGGCGGGCGAGCAGTACTTC. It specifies CASNRQGAGEQYF.

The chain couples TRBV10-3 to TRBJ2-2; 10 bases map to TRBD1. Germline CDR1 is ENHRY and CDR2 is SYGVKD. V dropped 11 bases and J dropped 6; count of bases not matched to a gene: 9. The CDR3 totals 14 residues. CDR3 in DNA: TGTGCCGCCGGGACAGGGGCGTCAGCCGGGGAGCTGTTTTTT. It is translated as CAAGTGASAGELFF.

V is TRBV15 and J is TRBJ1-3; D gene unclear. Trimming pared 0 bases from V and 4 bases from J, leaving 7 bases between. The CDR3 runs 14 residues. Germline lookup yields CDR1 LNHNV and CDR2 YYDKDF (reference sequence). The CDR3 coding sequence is TGTGCCACCAGCAGAGATCATGGAGGAAACACCATATATTTT. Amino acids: CATSRDHGGNTIYF.

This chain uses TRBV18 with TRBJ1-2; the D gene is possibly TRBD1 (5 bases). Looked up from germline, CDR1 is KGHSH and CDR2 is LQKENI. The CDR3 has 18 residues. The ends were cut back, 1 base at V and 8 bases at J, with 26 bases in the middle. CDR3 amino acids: CASSPLRDSVPGAGGYTF. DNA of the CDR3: TGTGCCAGCTCACCACTCCGCGACAGCGTCCCTGGGGCGGGCGGCTACACCTTC.

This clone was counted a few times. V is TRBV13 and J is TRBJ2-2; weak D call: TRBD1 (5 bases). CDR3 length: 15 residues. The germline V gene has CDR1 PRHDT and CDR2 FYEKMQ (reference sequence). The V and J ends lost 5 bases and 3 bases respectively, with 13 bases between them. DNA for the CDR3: TGTGCCAGCAGCCCTCGGAAGGGGTACACCGGGGAGCTGTTTTTT. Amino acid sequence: CASSPRKGYTGELFF.

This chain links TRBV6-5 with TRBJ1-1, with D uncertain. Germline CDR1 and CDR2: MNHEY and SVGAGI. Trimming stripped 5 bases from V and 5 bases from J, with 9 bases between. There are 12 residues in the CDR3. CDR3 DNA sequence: TGTGCCAGCAGTCGGGGTGGGACTGAAGCTTTCTTT. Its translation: CASSRGGTEAFF.

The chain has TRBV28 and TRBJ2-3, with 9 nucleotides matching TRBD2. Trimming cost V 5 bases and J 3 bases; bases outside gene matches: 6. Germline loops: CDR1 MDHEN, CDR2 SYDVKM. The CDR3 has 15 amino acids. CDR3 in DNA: TGTGCCAGCAGTACGCGGGAGGGCTTGACAGATACGCAGTATTTT. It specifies CASSTREGLTDTQYF. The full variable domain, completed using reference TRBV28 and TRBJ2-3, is DVKVTQSSRYLVKRTGEKVFLECVQDMDHENMFWYRQDPGLGLRLIYFSYDVKMKEKGDIPEGYSVSREKKERFSLILESASTNQTSMYLCASSTREGLTDTQYFGPGTRLTVL.

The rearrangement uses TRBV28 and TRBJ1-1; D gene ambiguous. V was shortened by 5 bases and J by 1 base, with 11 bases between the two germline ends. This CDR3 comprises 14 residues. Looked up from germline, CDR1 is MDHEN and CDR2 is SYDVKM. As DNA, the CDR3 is TGTGCCAGCAGTCTAATGGGTTGGAACACTGAAGCTTTCTTT. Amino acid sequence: CASSLMGWNTEAFF.

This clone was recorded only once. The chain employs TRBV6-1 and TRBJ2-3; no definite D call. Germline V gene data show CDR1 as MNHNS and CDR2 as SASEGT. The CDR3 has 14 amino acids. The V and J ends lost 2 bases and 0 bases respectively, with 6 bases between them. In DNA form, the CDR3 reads TGTGCCAGCAGTGAATCGGCTAGCACAGATACGCAGTATTTT. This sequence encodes CASSESASTDTQYF.

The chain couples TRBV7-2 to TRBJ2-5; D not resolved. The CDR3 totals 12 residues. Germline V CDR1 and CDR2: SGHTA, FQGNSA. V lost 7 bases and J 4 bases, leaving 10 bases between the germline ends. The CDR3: CASTSSAETQYF. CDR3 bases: TGTGCCAGCACCTCCTCGGCAGAGACCCAGTACTTC.

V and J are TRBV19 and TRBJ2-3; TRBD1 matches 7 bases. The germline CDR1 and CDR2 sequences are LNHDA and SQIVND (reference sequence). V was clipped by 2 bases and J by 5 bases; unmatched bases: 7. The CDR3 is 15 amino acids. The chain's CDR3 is CASSIRHSGGDTQYF. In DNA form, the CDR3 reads TGTGCCAGTAGTATACGCCACTCAGGGGGAGATACGCAGTATTTT.

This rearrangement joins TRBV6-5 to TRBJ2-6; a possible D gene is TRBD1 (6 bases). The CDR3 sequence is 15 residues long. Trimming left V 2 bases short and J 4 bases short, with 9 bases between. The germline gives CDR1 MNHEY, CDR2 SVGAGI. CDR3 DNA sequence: TGTGCCAGCAGTTACGATGGGACAGGGGCCAACGTCCTGACTTTC. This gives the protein CASSYDGTGANVLTF.

DNA for the CDR3: TGTGCCAGTAGATACAGCTCCTATAATTCACCCCTCCACTTT. It is translated as CASRYSSYNSPLHF. The V gene is TRBV19, the J gene TRBJ1-6, with unresolved D. V was pared by 6 bases and J by 0 bases, with 6 bases between. Germline V gives CDR1 LNHDA, CDR2 SQIVND (reference sequence). CDR3 size: 14 residues.